These 29 T cell receptor beta chains originate from one sample sequenced in a study of shared clonotypes between healthy human individuals. Profiled with immunoSEQ multiplex PCR; TCRdb holds only in-frame clones, not every one. The data hold more than 2 million clones, with 95% observed a single time. Sequences were obtained from naive CD4+ T cells sorted from blood. Subset given: CD45RA+ positively selected. These receptors were taken from a man aged 18 to 29 in good health.

V is TRBV11-3 and J is TRBJ1-5, with D unresolved. Trimming pared 5 bases from V and 6 bases from J, leaving 17 bases between. The CDR3 loop spans 15 amino acids. Germline lookup yields CDR1 SGHNT and CDR2 YENEEA. DNA of the CDR3: TGTGCCAGCAGCCCTGAGGCGGGAGTTGGTCAGCCCCAGCATTTT. Its translation is CASSPEAGVGQPQHF.

The chain uses TRBV7-9 and TRBJ2-1, with 8 bases identical to TRBD2. This CDR3 has 14 amino acids. The V gene end was trimmed by 5 bases and the J gene end by 8 bases; junction bases not matched to a gene: 8. Germline CDR1 reads SEHNR; CDR2 reads FQNEAQ (reference sequence). The CDR3 region is CASSISGTSHEQFF. DNA of the CDR3: TGTGCCAGCAGCATCTCCGGGACTAGTCATGAGCAGTTCTTC. The full variable domain, completed using reference TRBV7-9 and TRBJ2-1, is DTGVSQNPRHKITKRGQNVTFRCDPISEHNRLYWYRQTLGQGPEFLTYFQNEAQLEKSRLLSDRFSAERPKGSFSTLEIQRTEQGDSAMYLCASSISGTSHEQFFGPGTRLTVL.

The chain recombines TRBV30 with TRBJ1-6; TRBD1 aligns across 10 bases. The V segment lost 5 bases and the J segment 9 bases; nucleotides outside the gene matches: 10. This CDR3 is built from 15 residues. Germline V gene lookup returns CDR1 GTSNPN and CDR2 SVGIG (reference sequence). As DNA, the CDR3 is TGTGCCTGGCGCACAAGGGACAGGGGATTTTCACCCCTCCACTTT. Encoded protein: CAWRTRDRGFSPLHF.

The V gene is TRBV30, the J gene TRBJ1-2; D remains ambiguous. Deletions cut 0 bases from V and 4 bases from J, with 12 bases between. From germline, CDR1 is GTSNPN and CDR2 SVGIG (reference sequence). CDR3 length: 14 amino acids. CDR3 protein: CAWSVVGNTYGYTF. The CDR3 bases are TGTGCCTGGAGTGTCGTAGGGAACACCTATGGCTACACCTTC.

V and J are TRBV2 and TRBJ2-5, with D perhaps TRBD2 (6 bases). Trimming pared 3 bases from V and 5 bases from J, leaving 19 bases between. The germline V gene encodes CDR1 SNHLY and CDR2 FYNNEI. The CDR3 has 16 residues. The CDR3 DNA reads as TGTGCCAGCAGTGAGAATAGCGGCGGTAGACGGGAGACCCAGTACTTC. Its protein is CASSENSGGRRETQYF. The full variable domain, completed using reference TRBV2 and TRBJ2-5, is EPEVTQTPSHQVTQMGQEVILRCVPISNHLYFYWYRQILGQKVEFLVSFYNNEISEKSEIFDDQFSVERPDGSNFTLKIRSTKLEDSAMYFCASSENSGGRRETQYFGPGTRLLVL.

V is TRBV6-6 and J is TRBJ2-7, with D tentatively TRBD2 (5 bases). Germline V gene sequence: CDR1 MNHNY, CDR2 SVGAGI (reference sequence). Trimming left V 4 bases short and J 4 bases short, with 8 bases between. The CDR3 is 12 amino acids. CDR3 amino acids: CASSSTGYEQYF. The CDR3 nucleotides read TGTGCCAGCAGTTCGACGGGGTACGAGCAGTACTTC.

The chain combines TRBV30 with TRBJ1-1; the match to TRBD1 covers 7 bases. The CDR3 is 19 amino acids. The junction had 19 bases not matched to a gene; V was cut back by 3 bases and J by 0 bases. The germline gives CDR1 GTSNPN, CDR2 SVGIG (reference sequence). The chain's CDR3 is CAWRKRQGVLYGMNTEAFF. CDR3 coding DNA: TGTGCCTGGAGAAAAAGACAGGGCGTGCTCTATGGGATGAACACTGAAGCTTTCTTT.

This rearrangement joins TRBV13 to TRBJ2-7; unclear D gene. Between the trimmed V and J ends, which lost 2 bases and 0 bases, there was a span of 5 bases. The germline CDR1 and CDR2 sequences are PRHDT and FYEKMQ (reference sequence). CDR3 length: 13 residues. CDR3 in DNA: TGTGCCAGCAGCTTACAAGGCTCCTACGAGCAGTACTTC. Encoded protein: CASSLQGSYEQYF.

The V and J genes are TRBV18 and TRBJ2-7; 7 bases line up with TRBD1. Trimming removed 9 bases from V and 5 bases from J; junction bases left unmatched: 10. The CDR3 contains 13 residues. Germline V CDR1 and CDR2: KGHSH, LQKENI. The CDR3 nucleotides read TGTGCCAGTAGTCGGGACAGTTCTGACGAGCAGTACTTC. Residues: CASSRDSSDEQYF.

The gene calls are TRBV30 and TRBJ2-5; 8 positions agree with TRBD2. CDR1 and CDR2 (germline): GTSNPN, SVGIG (reference sequence). The V gene end was trimmed by 5 bases and the J gene end by 2 bases; junction bases not matched to a gene: 4. The CDR3 contains 13 residues. Written as DNA, the CDR3 is TGTGCCTGGCAGCGGGGGACTCAAGAGACCCAGTACTTC. Encoded protein: CAWQRGTQETQYF. The variable domain in full, with the rest retrieved from reference TRBV30 and TRBJ2-5, is SQTIHQWPATLVQPVGSPLSLECTVEGTSNPNLYWYRQAAGRGLQLLFYSVGIGQISSEVPQNLSASRPQDRQFILSSKKLLLSDSGFYLCAWQRGTQETQYFGPGTRLLVL.

With respect to this clone: Other DNA sequences in this specimen translate into the identical CDR3. The V gene is TRBV9, the J gene TRBJ1-3; TRBD1 is a possible D gene (6 bases). Per the germline V gene, CDR1 is SGDLS and CDR2 is YYNGEE. Trimming took off 2 bases at V and 0 bases at J, with 9 bases between the two ends. The CDR3 is 15 amino acids. In nucleotides, the CDR3 is TGTGCCAGCAGCGTTACAGGGAGCTCTGGAAACACCATATATTTT. It translates to CASSVTGSSGNTIYF.

This clone was counted between two and nine times. This chain joins TRBV19 and TRBJ1-6, with D maybe TRBD1 (6 bases). Looked up from germline, CDR1 is LNHDA and CDR2 is SQIVND (reference sequence). Trimming shortened V by 1 base and J by 8 bases, and 12 bases separated the two germline ends. This CDR3 has 15 amino acids. The CDR3: CASSIGDRRDSPLHF. DNA for the CDR3: TGTGCCAGTAGTATAGGAGACAGGAGGGATTCACCCCTCCACTTT.

The chain employs TRBV7-9 and TRBJ2-7; 7 bases align to TRBD1. CDR1 is SEHNR and CDR2 is FQNEAQ in the germline V gene (reference sequence). V was pared by 4 bases and J by 2 bases, with 5 bases of the junction left unmatched. The CDR3 is made up of 14 amino acids. As DNA, the CDR3 is TGTGCCAGCAGCTCGGGACAGCCAGCCTACGAGCAGTACTTC. It yields the protein CASSSGQPAYEQYF.

CDR3 nucleotide sequence: TGTGCCAGCGGTGCCCGGGGCTACGAGCAGTACTTC. It translates to CASGARGYEQYF. The rearrangement uses TRBV2 and TRBJ2-7; TRBD2 is a possible D gene (5 bases). The germline CDR1 and CDR2 sequences are SNHLY and FYNNEI. V lost 8 bases and J lost 3, with 11 bases in between. CDR3 size: 12 residues.

The genes are TRBV5-1 and TRBJ2-3; possibly TRBD2 for D (5 bases). Germline V gives CDR1 SGHRS, CDR2 YFSETQ. The CDR3 is made up of 15 amino acids. V was cut by 4 bases and J by 0 bases, with 12 bases left in between. The CDR3 is CASSPTRGSTDTQYF. CDR3 DNA: TGCGCCAGCAGCCCGACCCGCGGGAGCACAGATACGCAGTATTTT.

V gene TRBV5-6 combines with J gene TRBJ1-2; 10 bases map to TRBD1. With V trimmed by 5 bases and J by 4 bases, 5 bases remained unmatched. CDR1 and CDR2 from the germline V gene are SGHDT and YYEEEE. This CDR3 has 14 amino acids. The CDR3: CASRPWTGGYGYTF. The CDR3 DNA is TGTGCCAGCAGGCCCTGGACAGGGGGCTATGGCTACACCTTC.

The CDR3 protein is CASARGQETQYF. CDR3 in DNA: TGTGCCAGCGCCCGGGGCCAAGAGACCCAGTACTTC. This chain uses TRBV2 with TRBJ2-5; TRBD2 is a possible D gene (5 bases). Between the trimmed V and J ends, which lost 8 bases and 1 base, there was a span of 8 bases. CDR1 and CDR2 (germline): SNHLY, FYNNEI. The CDR3 loop spans 12 amino acids.

The DNA for the CDR3 is TGTGCCAGCACCGGAGACGGGGGCGTCGGTTCACCCCTCCACTTT. This gives the protein CASTGDGGVGSPLHF. This chain uses TRBV6-1 with TRBJ1-6, with TRBD1 as a possible D gene (6 bases). CDR1 MNHNS and CDR2 SASEGT come from the germline V gene. Trimming cost V 7 bases and J 9 bases, with 19 bases left between them. This CDR3 comprises 15 residues.

The chain couples TRBV19 to TRBJ2-7, with 10 nucleotides matching TRBD1. The J segment lost 1 base and the V segment lost 6 bases, leaving 3 bases of the junction unmatched. The CDR3 is made up of 14 amino acids. Germline V gene sequence: CDR1 LNHDA, CDR2 SQIVND (reference sequence). In nucleotides, the CDR3 is TGTGCCAGTAGCCTGGGACAGGGGTCCTACGAGCAGTACTTC. The encoded protein is CASSLGQGSYEQYF.

The gene calls are TRBV7-2 and TRBJ2-1; 12 positions agree with TRBD2. This CDR3 contains 18 residues. The germline CDR1 and CDR2 sequences are SGHTA and FQGNSA. V gave up 5 bases and J gave up 6 bases; unmatched junction bases: 14. The DNA of the CDR3 is TGTGCCAGCAGCCAGCGATATACTCTAGCGGGAGGGAGCAATGAGCAGTTCTTC. Protein sequence: CASSQRYTLAGGSNEQFF.

The rearrangement links TRBV5-1 to TRBJ2-7; 8 nucleotides agree with TRBD1. The CDR3 is 16 amino acids. V was clipped by 3 bases and J by 0 bases; unmatched bases: 8. CDR1 and CDR2 (germline): SGHRS, YFSETQ. The CDR3 spells CASSYPTGVPSYEQYF. The CDR3, as DNA: TGCGCCAGCAGCTACCCGACAGGGGTCCCCTCCTACGAGCAGTACTTC. Variable domain in full (rest from reference TRBV5-1 and TRBJ2-7): KAGVTQTPRYLIKTRGQQVTLSCSPISGHRSVSWYQQTPGQGLQFLFEYFSETQRNKGNFPGRFSGRQFSNSRSEMNVSTLELGDSALYLCASSYPTGVPSYEQYFGPGTRLTVT.

This chain links TRBV7-9 with TRBJ2-3; perhaps TRBD1 as D (7 bases). The CDR3 is 16 amino acids. Germline values: CDR1 SEHNR, CDR2 FQNEAQ (reference sequence). Trimming took 5 bases from V and 3 from J, leaving 18 bases between them. CDR3 loop: CASSPTGAGGTDTQYF. CDR3 DNA sequence: TGTGCCAGCAGCCCCACAGGGGCCGGAGGGACAGATACGCAGTATTTT.

V usage is TRBV19 and J usage is TRBJ1-4; 9 nucleotides match TRBD1. The ends lost 4 bases at V and 8 bases at J; junction bases unmatched: 2. Germline lookup yields CDR1 LNHDA and CDR2 SQIVND (reference sequence). This CDR3 contains 13 residues. As DNA, the CDR3 is TGTGCCAGTAGTAGGGGACAGGGCGAAAAACTGTTTTTT. Its protein product is CASSRGQGEKLFF.

This chain joins TRBV27 and TRBJ2-7; 9 bases are a match to TRBD2. CDR1 is MNHEY, CDR2 SMNVEV, per germline (reference sequence). The V gene end was trimmed by 5 bases and the J gene end by 4 bases; junction bases not matched to a gene: 15. The CDR3 spans 17 residues. CDR3 region: CASSAPLSGGMRYEQYF. The CDR3 region has the DNA TGTGCCAGCAGTGCGCCTCTAAGCGGGGGGATGCGGTACGAGCAGTACTTC.

The V call is TRBV19, the J call TRBJ2-7; TRBD1 aligns across 7 bases. After removal of 5 bases from V and 4 bases from J, the junction contained 8 bases not matched to a gene. Germline V gives CDR1 LNHDA, CDR2 SQIVND (reference sequence). The CDR3 spans 14 residues. CDR3 loop: CASSHPGQNYEQYF. The DNA for the CDR3 is TGTGCCAGTAGTCATCCGGGACAGAATTACGAGCAGTACTTC.

This rearrangement joins TRBV6-5 to TRBJ2-3, with 9 bases identical to TRBD2. The V gene's germline CDR1 is MNHEY and CDR2 SVGAGI. The CDR3 extends over 14 amino acids. V trimming: 6 bases; J trimming: 4 bases; junction bases outside the gene matches: 5. The CDR3 DNA reads as TGTGCCAGCAGGAGCGGGAGGTCACCAGATACGCAGTATTTT. Its protein is CASRSGRSPDTQYF.

The gene calls are TRBV19 and TRBJ1-4; no reliable D call. Trimming took 10 bases from V and 6 from J, leaving 15 bases between them. This CDR3 region has 13 residues. The germline V gene encodes CDR1 LNHDA and CDR2 SQIVND (reference sequence). The DNA for the CDR3 is TGTGCCACCGCTACGAAGGTCCATGAAAAACTGTTTTTT. Its protein product is CATATKVHEKLFF.

The genes are TRBV18 and TRBJ1-6; D not certain. V was cut by 3 bases and J by 4 bases, with 10 bases left in between. CDR1 is KGHSH and CDR2 is LQKENI in the germline V gene. The CDR3 loop spans 15 amino acids. The CDR3 DNA reads TGTGCCAGCTCACCCCAACCCGGGTATAATTCACCCCTCCACTTT. Translated, it gives CASSPQPGYNSPLHF.

The rearrangement uses TRBV11-3 and TRBJ2-5; D may correspond to TRBD1 or TRBD2 (5 bases each). CDR3 length: 14 residues. Trimming pared 5 bases from V and 2 bases from J, leaving 12 bases between. The germline CDR1 and CDR2 sequences are SGHNT and YENEEA. CDR3 sequence reads: CASSKHGAQETQYF. The CDR3 bases are TGTGCCAGCAGCAAACACGGGGCTCAAGAGACCCAGTACTTC.